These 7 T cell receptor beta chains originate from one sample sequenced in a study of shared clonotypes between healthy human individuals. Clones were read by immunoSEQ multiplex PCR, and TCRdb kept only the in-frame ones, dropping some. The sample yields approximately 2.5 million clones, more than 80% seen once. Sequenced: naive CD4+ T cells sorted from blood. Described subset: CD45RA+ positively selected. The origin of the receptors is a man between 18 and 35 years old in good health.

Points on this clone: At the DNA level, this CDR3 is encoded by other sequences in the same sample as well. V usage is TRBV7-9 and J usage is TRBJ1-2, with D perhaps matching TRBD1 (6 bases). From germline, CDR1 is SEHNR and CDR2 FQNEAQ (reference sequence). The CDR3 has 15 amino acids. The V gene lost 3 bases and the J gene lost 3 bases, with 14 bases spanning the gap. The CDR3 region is CASSLGQGSDYGYTF. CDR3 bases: TGTGCCAGCAGCTTGGGGCAGGGGAGCGACTATGGCTACACCTTC.

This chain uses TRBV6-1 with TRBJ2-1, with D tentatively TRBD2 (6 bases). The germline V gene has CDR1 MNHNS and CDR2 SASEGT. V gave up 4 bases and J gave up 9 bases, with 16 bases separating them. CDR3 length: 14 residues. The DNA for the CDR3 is TGTGCCAGCAGTGGTACCAGGGTGGGGGGTGAGCAGTTCTTC. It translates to CASSGTRVGGEQFF.

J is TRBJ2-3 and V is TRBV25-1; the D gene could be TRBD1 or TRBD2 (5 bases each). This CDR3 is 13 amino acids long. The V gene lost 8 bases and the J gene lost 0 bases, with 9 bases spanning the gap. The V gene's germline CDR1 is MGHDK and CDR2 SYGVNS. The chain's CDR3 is CASCRDSTDTQYF. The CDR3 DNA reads TGTGCCAGCTGCCGGGACAGCACAGATACGCAGTATTTT.

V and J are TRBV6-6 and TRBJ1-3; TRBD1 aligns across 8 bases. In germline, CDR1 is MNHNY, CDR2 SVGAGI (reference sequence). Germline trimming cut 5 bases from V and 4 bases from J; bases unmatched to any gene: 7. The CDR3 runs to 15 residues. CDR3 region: CASSKPGQEGNTIYF. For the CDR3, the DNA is TGTGCCAGCAGTAAACCGGGACAGGAAGGAAACACCATATATTTT.

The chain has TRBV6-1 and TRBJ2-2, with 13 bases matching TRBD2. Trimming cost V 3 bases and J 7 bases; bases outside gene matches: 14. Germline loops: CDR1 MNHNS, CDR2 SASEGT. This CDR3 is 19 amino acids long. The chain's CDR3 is CASSDALGGLAGVDGELFF. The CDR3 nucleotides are TGTGCCAGCAGTGATGCACTTGGCGGACTAGCGGGAGTCGACGGGGAGCTGTTTTTT.

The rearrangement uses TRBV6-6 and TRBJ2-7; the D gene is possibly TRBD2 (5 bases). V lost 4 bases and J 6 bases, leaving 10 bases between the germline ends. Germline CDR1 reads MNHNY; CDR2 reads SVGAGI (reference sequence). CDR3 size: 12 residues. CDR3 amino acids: CASSFVGAEQYF. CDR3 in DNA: TGTGCCAGCAGTTTTGTGGGAGCCGAGCAGTACTTC.

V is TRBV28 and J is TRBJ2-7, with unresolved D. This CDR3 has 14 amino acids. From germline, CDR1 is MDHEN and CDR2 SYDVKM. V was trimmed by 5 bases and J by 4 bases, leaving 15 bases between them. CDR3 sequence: CASSLTPLVYEQYF. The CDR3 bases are TGTGCCAGCAGTCTTACCCCGCTGGTTTACGAGCAGTACTTC.